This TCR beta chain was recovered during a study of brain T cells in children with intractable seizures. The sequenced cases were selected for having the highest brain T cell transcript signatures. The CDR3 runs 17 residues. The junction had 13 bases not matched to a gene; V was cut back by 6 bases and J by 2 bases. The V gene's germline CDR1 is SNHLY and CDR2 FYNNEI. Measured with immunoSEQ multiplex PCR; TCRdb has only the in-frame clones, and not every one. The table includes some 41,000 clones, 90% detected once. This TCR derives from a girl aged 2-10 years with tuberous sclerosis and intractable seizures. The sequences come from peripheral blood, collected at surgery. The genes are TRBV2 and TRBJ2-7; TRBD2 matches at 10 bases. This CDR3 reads CASSVGLAATYAYEQYF. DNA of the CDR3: TGTGCCAGCAGCGTCGGACTAGCGGCAACCTACGCCTACGAGCAGTACTTC.